The 25 T cell receptor beta chains presented below share a single source sample, sequenced in a study of blood T cells in healthy people across ages. Primed by a sample-barcoded 5' primer and a J-beta primer mix, a second PCR proceeded for roughly 6 to 12 cycles. TCRdb called the 5' RACE reads again in MiXCR, with one record for every CDR3 protein. The table includes over 700,000 distinct CDR3 sequences, 20% to 30% detected once. The same sample was also used in a study of T cells of mothers and their children.

Sequences were obtained from blood. The receptors here all came from a boy aged 5-17 years in good health.

The V call is TRBV3-1, the J call TRBJ2-3; D gene ambiguous. The germline gives CDR1 LGHDT, CDR2 YNNKEL (reference sequence). The CDR3 extends over 14 amino acids. The ends were cut back, 1 base at V and 4 bases at J, with 9 bases in the middle. For the CDR3, the DNA is TGTGCCAGCAGCCAAGTGGGCAGATCAGATACGCAGTATTTT. This encodes CASSQVGRSDTQYF.

The CDR3 DNA reads as TGTGCCACCATGGACAGGGTTGCGGCCAACTATGGCTACACCTTC. It codes for CATMDRVAANYGYTF. J is TRBJ1-2 and V is TRBV27, with 8 bases matching TRBD1. The CDR3 has 15 residues. V dropped 10 bases and J dropped 2; count of bases not matched to a gene: 12. Germline V gene data show CDR1 as MNHEY and CDR2 as SMNVEV (reference sequence).

This clonotype was picked up a small number of times. This chain uses TRBV5-1 with TRBJ1-2; D remains unclear. Germline V gene sequence: CDR1 SGHRS, CDR2 YFSETQ. With 0 bases removed from V and 7 bases from J, the gap between germline ends came to 16 bases. This CDR3 is built from 15 residues. CDR3 DNA: TGCGCCAGCAGCTTGGCGGCGGAGGGCGGAGGTGGCTACACCTTC. Encoded protein: CASSLAAEGGGGYTF.

The rearrangement links TRBV2 to TRBJ2-1, with no clear D. Deletions cut 2 bases from V and 8 bases from J, with 7 bases between. Germline-derived CDR1 and CDR2 are SNHLY and FYNNEI. The CDR3 consists of 12 residues. DNA for the CDR3: TGTGCCAGCAGTGAAAGGGCCTATGAGCAGTTCTTC. Translated: CASSERAYEQFF.

The chain combines TRBV7-2 with TRBJ2-5; D call uncertain. The germline gives CDR1 SGHTA, CDR2 FQGNSA. V shed 2 bases and J shed 2 bases, with 6 bases lying between them. This CDR3 contains 13 residues. The CDR3 DNA is TGTGCCAGCAGCTTACAACGACAAGAGACCCAGTACTTC. Amino acids: CASSLQRQETQYF.

This clonotype appeared a few times. The rearrangement links TRBV19 to TRBJ1-2, with D perhaps TRBD1 (6 bases). Germline V lookup: CDR1 LNHDA, CDR2 SQIVND (reference sequence). The germline V and J ends were trimmed by 4 bases and 4 bases, with 16 bases remaining between them. CDR3 length equals 15 residues. CDR3 sequence reads: CASSTPGGGSYGYTF. The CDR3 region has the DNA TGTGCCAGTAGTACGCCCGGAGGGGGGAGCTATGGCTACACCTTC.

This clonotype has a handful of counts. The V call is TRBV5-1, the J call TRBJ2-7; D unclear. Germline V gene lookup returns CDR1 SGHRS and CDR2 YFSETQ. The V end was cut by 4 bases, the J end by 0 bases, with 11 bases between. The CDR3 has 14 residues. The CDR3 DNA follows: TGCGCCAGCAGCCAAGTAGAGGCCTCCTACGAGCAGTACTTC. This gives the protein CASSQVEASYEQYF.

The chain has TRBV29-1 and TRBJ2-1; a weak D match, TRBD1 (6 bases). The better agreement between TRBJ2-5 and the DNA end casts doubt on the J call. CDR1 is SQVTM and CDR2 is ANQGSEA in the germline V gene. The CDR3 has 13 amino acids. The DNA for the CDR3 is TGCAGCCACCCTGGACAGACAAAAGAGACCCAGTACTTC. It codes for CSHPGQTKETQYF.

This clonotype was seen a handful of times. This chain uses TRBV25-1 with TRBJ2-2; TRBD2 agrees at 9 bases. This CDR3 spans 15 amino acids. Germline V gene sequence: CDR1 MGHDK, CDR2 SYGVNS. V shed 2 bases and J 3 bases; nucleotides not matched to a gene: 1. CDR3 sequence: CASSEERGDTGELFF. The CDR3 DNA reads TGTGCCAGCAGTGAAGAGCGGGGGGACACCGGGGAGCTGTTTTTT.

This clonotype has only a few counts. This rearrangement joins TRBV6-1 to TRBJ1-4, with D possibly being TRBD1 (5 bases). The CDR3 length is 13 residues. V shed 7 bases and J shed 5 bases, with 11 bases lying between them. Germline V CDR1 and CDR2: MNHNS, SASEGT. The CDR3 here is CASTWTQNEKLFF. CDR3 nucleotide sequence: TGTGCCAGCACCTGGACACAGAATGAAAAACTGTTTTTT.

In this sample, this clonotype turned up a few times. This rearrangement joins TRBV20-1 to TRBJ2-4; 10 bases match TRBD2. CDR3 length equals 15 residues. Germline trimming cut 0 bases from V and 10 bases from J; bases unmatched to any gene: 9. Germline V gives CDR1 DFQATT, CDR2 SNEGSKA (reference sequence). The CDR3 DNA follows: TGCAGTGCTAGAGATGGGCTAGCGGGAGCGGTAATTCAGTACTTC. It codes for CSARDGLAGAVIQYF.

This chain uses TRBV28 with TRBJ2-1; 7 bases align to TRBD2. This CDR3 is 12 amino acids long. Losses at the gene ends were 10 bases for V and 5 bases for J; bases not matched to a gene: 5. Germline CDR1 is MDHEN and CDR2 is SYDVKM. As DNA, the CDR3 is TGTGCCACCCTAGCGGAAAACAATGAGCAGTTCTTC. It encodes CATLAENNEQFF.

This clonotype was observed at least ten times. The chain has TRBV20-1 and TRBJ1-2; TRBD1 matches at 7 bases. CDR3 length: 15 amino acids. Trimming took 1 base from V and 4 from J; bases not matched to a gene: 9. From germline, CDR1 is DFQATT and CDR2 SNEGSKA (reference sequence). CDR3 sequence: CSARVGGTVSYGYTF. The CDR3 DNA follows: TGCAGTGCTAGAGTCGGCGGGACAGTGAGCTATGGCTACACCTTC.

This clonotype was observed a handful of times. The V call is TRBV4-3, the J call TRBJ2-7; no reliable D call. Germline values: CDR1 LGHNA, CDR2 YSLEER. Trimming shortened V by 1 base and J by 3 bases, and 10 bases separated the two germline ends. CDR3 length equals 14 residues. The chain's CDR3 is CASSQGVGRYEQYF. CDR3 DNA: TGCGCCAGCAGCCAAGGGGTAGGACGCTACGAGCAGTACTTC.

This clonotype was observed a few times. An end of the junction does not agree with germline; a read error may underlie this. The chain uses TRBV5-1 and TRBJ2-7; maybe TRBD1 (5 bases). Germline lookup yields CDR1 SGHRS and CDR2 YFSETQ. The CDR3 is made up of 12 amino acids. CDR3 sequence (DNA): TGCGCCGGGGCAGACACCTCCTACGGGCAGTACTTC. Protein sequence: CAGADTSYGQYF.

The gene calls are TRBV4-2 and TRBJ1-6; D may be TRBD1 (6 bases). Trimming took 2 bases from V and 10 from J, leaving 15 bases between them. CDR3 length equals 15 residues. The germline CDR1 and CDR2 sequences are LGHNA and YNFKEQ. The CDR3 sequence is CASSQTERGVSPLHF. CDR3 nucleotides: TGTGCCAGCAGCCAAACGGAGAGGGGGGTATCACCCCTCCACTTT.

This chain uses TRBV7-2 with TRBJ1-4; perhaps TRBD1 as D (6 bases). This CDR3 is 16 amino acids long. V lost 0 bases to trimming and J lost 5 bases, with 13 bases between them. The V gene's germline CDR1 is SGHTA and CDR2 FQGNSA. For the CDR3, the DNA is TGTGCCAGCAGCTTAGCCCCGACAGGATTAAATGAAAAACTGTTTTTT. Translation: CASSLAPTGLNEKLFF. Drawing the rest from reference TRBV7-2 and TRBJ1-4, the complete variable domain is GAGVSQSPSNKVTEKGKDVELRCDPISGHTALYWYRQSLGQGLEFLIYFQGNSAPDKSGLPSDRFSAERTGGSVSTLTIQRTQQEDSAVYLCASSLAPTGLNEKLFFGSGTQLSVL.

This clonotype has a handful of counts. The chain joins TRBV12-3 or TRBV12-4 to TRBJ2-5; D is unclear. Trimming took off 6 bases at V and 2 bases at J, with 16 bases between the two ends. There are 15 residues in the CDR3. The CDR3 sequence is CASSRRTAEQETQYF. The CDR3 DNA sequence: TGTGCCAGCAGCCGGAGAACGGCAGAGCAAGAGACCCAGTACTTC.

The rearrangement joins TRBV28 to TRBJ2-5; 8 bases agree with TRBD2. In germline, CDR1 is MDHEN, CDR2 SYDVKM. The ends lost 7 bases at V and 4 bases at J; junction bases unmatched: 8. This CDR3 has 14 residues. DNA for the CDR3: TGTGCCAGCACCTCTTGGGCGGGAGGAGAGACCCAGTACTTC. It is translated as CASTSWAGGETQYF.

V gene TRBV11-3 combines with J gene TRBJ1-3; no reliable D call. The CDR3 extends over 16 amino acids. In germline, CDR1 is SGHNT, CDR2 YENEEA. Trimming shortened V by 1 base and J by 0 bases, and 10 bases separated the two germline ends. CDR3 loop: CASSLGGVNSGNTIYF. In DNA, the CDR3 is TGTGCCAGCAGCTTAGGAGGTGTCAACTCTGGAAACACCATATATTTT.

CDR3 sequence: CASSSGTTYNEQFF. CDR3 DNA: TGCGCCAGCAGCTCCGGGACCACCTACAATGAGCAGTTCTTC. The chain joins TRBV5-1 to TRBJ2-5; possibly TRBD1 or TRBD2 for D (5 bases each). With the DNA end fitting TRBJ2-1 better, the J assignment may be wrong. The CDR3 runs to 14 residues. Germline assignment: CDR1 SGHRS and CDR2 YFSETQ.

This clonotype was observed a few times. The DNA is left out, because the CDR3 cannot be placed on it with certainty; the CDR3 is given as TCRdb lists it. The chain combines TRBV9 with TRBJ2-2; TRBD1 is the table's D call, not checked against the DNA. The CDR3 has 16 amino acids, counting both end residues. Germline V gene data show CDR1 as SGDLS and CDR2 as YYNGEE. CDR3 residues: CASSVVGTDPPGSCFF.

The chain couples TRBV29-1 to TRBJ2-1; 8 nucleotides match TRBD2. Germline V lookup: CDR1 SQVTM, CDR2 ANQGSEA. V was pared by 1 base and J by 7 bases, with 6 bases of the junction left unmatched. This CDR3 is 14 amino acids long. CDR3 region: CSVEVAAGGNEQFF. As DNA, the CDR3 is TGCAGCGTTGAAGTGGCGGCGGGGGGAAATGAGCAGTTCTTC.

This clonotype was counted only a few times. The chain joins TRBV7-2 to TRBJ2-3; D unclear. Germline CDR1 and CDR2: SGHTA and FQGNSA. This CDR3 is built from 15 residues. Trimming pared 2 bases from V and 1 base from J, leaving 10 bases between. This CDR3 reads CASSLIWVGTDTQYF. The CDR3 nucleotides are TGTGCCAGCAGCTTAATTTGGGTCGGCACAGATACGCAGTATTTT.

The chain links TRBV21-1 to TRBJ1-5; TRBD1 is the table's D call, not checked against the DNA. TRBV21-1 is a pseudogene locus. The CDR3 sequence is 13 residues long. CDR3 amino acids: CASSKSPGQPQHF. The CDR3 DNA reads TGTGCCAGCAGCAAGTCCCCGGGGCAGCCCCAGCATTTT.